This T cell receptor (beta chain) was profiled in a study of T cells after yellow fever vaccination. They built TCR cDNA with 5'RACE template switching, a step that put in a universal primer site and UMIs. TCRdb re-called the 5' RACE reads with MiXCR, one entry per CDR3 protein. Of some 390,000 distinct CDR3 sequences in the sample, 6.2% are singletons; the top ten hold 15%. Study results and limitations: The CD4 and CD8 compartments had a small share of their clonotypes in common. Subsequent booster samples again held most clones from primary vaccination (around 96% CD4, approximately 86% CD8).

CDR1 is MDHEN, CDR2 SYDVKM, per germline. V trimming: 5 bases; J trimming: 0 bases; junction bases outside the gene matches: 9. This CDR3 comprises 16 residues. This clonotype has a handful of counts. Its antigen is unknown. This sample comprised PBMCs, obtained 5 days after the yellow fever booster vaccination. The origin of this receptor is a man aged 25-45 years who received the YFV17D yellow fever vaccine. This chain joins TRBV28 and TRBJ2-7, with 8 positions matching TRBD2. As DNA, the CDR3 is TGTGCCAGCAGTCCCCGGGGGGGCGGTGGCTCCTACGAGCAGTACTTC. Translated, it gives CASSPRGGGGSYEQYF.